These 31 T cell receptor beta chains were sequenced from one sample in a study of T-cell reconstitution after alpha-beta-depleted transplantation in children. Unique molecular identifiers featured in how the TCRbeta library was prepared. TCRdb called the PCR reads again in MiXCR, with one record for every CDR3 protein. Counted here are some 520,000 distinct CDR3 sequences, around a third occurring once; the ten biggest clones make up more than 2%. Sequencing was performed on PBMCs from the stem cell graft donor, taken from the stem cell graft. The receptors were gathered from a human donor who donated a stem cell graft to a child with aplastic anemia.

The genes are TRBV15 and TRBJ2-3, with unresolved D. The germline gives CDR1 LNHNV, CDR2 YYDKDF (reference sequence). V lost 8 bases, J lost 4 bases, and 22 bases lay in between. This CDR3 has 16 amino acids. The CDR3 bases are TGTGCCACCTTTTCCGGTGTCGAGGAGCCAGCAGATACGCAGTATTTT. Protein product: CATFSGVEEPADTQYF.

The chain is built from TRBV3-1 and TRBJ2-3; D is possibly TRBD1 or TRBD2 (6 bases each). Germline CDR1 is LGHDT and CDR2 is YNNKEL (reference sequence). The CDR3 covers 15 residues. Trimming took 3 bases from V and 1 from J, leaving 11 bases between them. CDR3 in DNA: TGTGCCAGCAGCCACAGGGGCGGGGGCACAGATACGCAGTATTTT. Amino acid sequence: CASSHRGGGTDTQYF.

This clonotype has a count of ten or more. The rearrangement uses TRBV18 and TRBJ2-3, with D tentatively TRBD2 (5 bases). This CDR3 has 18 residues. Germline loops: CDR1 KGHSH, CDR2 LQKENI. Trimming cost V 3 bases and J 1 base, with 20 bases left between them. In DNA, the CDR3 is TGTGCCAGCTCACCCACCCGTGTTCGGGAACGACGCACAGATACGCAGTATTTT. As protein: CASSPTRVRERRTDTQYF.

The rearrangement uses TRBV12-3 or TRBV12-4 and TRBJ2-1; D gene unclear. The CDR3 consists of 13 residues. V was pared by 10 bases and J by 5 bases, with 15 bases between. The CDR3: CANKDVNDNEQFF. CDR3 nucleotides: TGTGCCAACAAGGACGTGAACGACAATGAGCAGTTCTTC.

This clonotype was seen many times. This chain uses TRBV12-3 or TRBV12-4 with TRBJ2-7; TRBD1 agrees at 10 bases. The CDR3 is made up of 14 amino acids. The V gene end was trimmed by 5 bases and the J gene end by 2 bases; junction bases not matched to a gene: 3. The CDR3 region is CASSGGQGAYEQYF. CDR3 nucleotide sequence: TGTGCCAGCAGTGGAGGACAGGGGGCCTACGAGCAGTACTTC.

This clonotype appeared a few times. V is TRBV25-1 and J is TRBJ1-1; D might be TRBD1 (6 bases). The germline V gene has CDR1 MGHDK and CDR2 SYGVNS. CDR3 length: 14 amino acids. Trimming removed 4 bases from V and 4 bases from J, with 13 bases in between. The CDR3 region has the DNA TGTGCCAGCAGTGTCCAGGGGATCGGCACTGAAGCTTTCTTT. Translated: CASSVQGIGTEAFF.

The chain's CDR3 is CASSLAGQGEQYF. In nucleotides, the CDR3 is TGTGCCAGCAGCTTAGCGGGGCAGGGCGAGCAGTACTTC. V and J are TRBV7-9 and TRBJ2-7, with D possibly TRBD1 on 5 matching bases. The CDR3 extends over 13 amino acids. V was pared by 0 bases and J by 6 bases, with 9 bases between. Germline values: CDR1 SEHNR, CDR2 FQNEAQ (reference sequence).

This rearrangement joins TRBV18 to TRBJ1-6; D call uncertain. Trimming took off 2 bases at V and 6 bases at J, with 8 bases between the two ends. CDR1 KGHSH and CDR2 LQKENI come from the germline V gene. This CDR3 contains 14 residues. CDR3 DNA sequence: TGTGCCAGCTCACCAACCGGGGTTAATTCACCCCTCCACTTT. Translation: CASSPTGVNSPLHF.

The chain employs TRBV25-1 and TRBJ2-3, with 10 positions matching TRBD1. The germline V gene has CDR1 MGHDK and CDR2 SYGVNS. This CDR3 has 14 amino acids. J was trimmed by 5 bases and V by 3 bases; bases with no gene match: 2. For the CDR3, the DNA is TGTGCCAGCAGTGAGGACAGGGGGGGAGATACGCAGTATTTT. The encoded protein is CASSEDRGGDTQYF.

V gene TRBV7-9 combines with J gene TRBJ2-7; D ambiguous. V was trimmed by 5 bases and J by 6 bases, leaving 14 bases between them. The CDR3 is made up of 13 amino acids. Germline values: CDR1 SEHNR, CDR2 FQNEAQ (reference sequence). The CDR3 nucleotides read TGTGCCAGCAGCCCAGACGAGATCGGCGAGCAGTACGTC. Translation: CASSPDEIGEQYV.

This clonotype was counted only a few times. The V and J genes are TRBV20-1 and TRBJ1-1; D is undetermined. CDR1 and CDR2 from the germline V gene are DFQATT and SNEGSKA (reference sequence). The CDR3 consists of 13 residues. DNA for the CDR3: TGCTCTGCTATGGCGGCAGAGAACACTGAAGCTTTCTTT. It translates to CSAMAAENTEAFF.

V and J are TRBV12-3 or TRBV12-4 and TRBJ2-7; maybe TRBD2 (5 bases). Trimming left V 7 bases short and J 6 bases short, with 19 bases between. CDR3 length equals 14 residues. In DNA form, the CDR3 reads TGTGCCAGCATTTCACAGCTCAATAGCGTCGAGCAGTACTTC. This translates into CASISQLNSVEQYF.

This clonotype has just a few counts. The chain joins TRBV19 to TRBJ1-1; perhaps TRBD1 as D (5 bases). This CDR3 contains 15 residues. The V end lost 6 bases, the J end lost 5 bases, and 19 bases lay between the germline ends. Germline CDR1 is LNHDA and CDR2 is SQIVND (reference sequence). The CDR3 DNA sequence: TGTGCCAGTAGAATGGGCCAGGGTTGGCGGACTGAAGCTTTCTTT. Residues: CASRMGQGWRTEAFF.

The V call is TRBV7-2, the J call TRBJ2-1; D is perhaps TRBD2 (6 bases). The CDR3 loop spans 15 amino acids. Trimming removed 3 bases from V and 3 bases from J, with 12 bases in between. Germline-derived CDR1 and CDR2 are SGHTA and FQGNSA. The CDR3 here is CASSLVAGLYNEQFF. DNA of the CDR3: TGTGCCAGCAGCTTGGTGGCGGGACTCTACAATGAGCAGTTCTTC.

There are a few counts of this clonotype. This chain links TRBV20-1 with TRBJ2-1, with 9 bases that match TRBD1. V was pared by 3 bases and J by 0 bases, with 9 bases of the junction left unmatched. Per germline, CDR1 DFQATT and CDR2 SNEGSKA (reference sequence). The CDR3 runs to 17 residues. CDR3 nucleotides: TGCAGTGCTAGCCCTAGGGGACAGGGCCGCTCCTACAATGAGCAGTTCTTC. It encodes CSASPRGQGRSYNEQFF.

J is TRBJ2-7 and V is TRBV7-2, with 8 bases fitting TRBD2. CDR1 is SGHTA, CDR2 FQGNSA, per germline. The CDR3 totals 14 residues. V lost 8 bases and J lost 5; bases outside the gene matches: 11. The chain's CDR3 is CASCRGLAGDEQYF. The CDR3 coding sequence is TGTGCCAGCTGTCGTGGGCTAGCGGGCGACGAGCAGTACTTC.

The CDR3 nucleotides are TGTGCCAGCAGCCGACAGGTGGGGCTTGAAGCTTTCTTT. Translation: CASSRQVGLEAFF. V and J are TRBV7-2 and TRBJ1-1, with D possibly being TRBD1 (6 bases). The CDR3 is made up of 13 amino acids. The germline V gene encodes CDR1 SGHTA and CDR2 FQGNSA. Trimming stripped 5 bases from V and 7 bases from J, with 14 bases between. Combining the CDR3 with reference TRBV7-2 and TRBJ1-1 gives the whole variable domain GAGVSQSPSNKVTEKGKDVELRCDPISGHTALYWYRQSLGQGLEFLIYFQGNSAPDKSGLPSDRFSAERTGGSVSTLTIQRTQQEDSAVYLCASSRQVGLEAFFGQGTRLTVV.

The chain combines TRBV4-3 with TRBJ2-1; TRBD2 matches 12 bases. After removal of 2 bases from V and 7 bases from J, the junction contained 9 bases not matched to a gene. Germline-derived CDR1 and CDR2 are LGHNA and YSLEER. The CDR3 has 17 amino acids. Here the CDR3 DNA reads TGCGCCAGCAGCCAATTTCACGAAGGACTAGCGGGGAATGAGCAGTTCTTC. It yields the protein CASSQFHEGLAGNEQFF.

This clonotype turned up a few times. The chain employs TRBV27 and TRBJ2-1; TRBD2 agrees at 12 bases. The CDR3 has 15 amino acids. After removal of 6 bases from V and 3 bases from J, the junction contained 3 bases not matched to a gene. Germline V gives CDR1 MNHEY, CDR2 SMNVEV (reference sequence). This CDR3 is CASSRTSGIYNEQFF. In nucleotides, the CDR3 is TGTGCCAGCAGCCGGACTAGCGGGATCTACAATGAGCAGTTCTTC.

V gene TRBV5-1 combines with J gene TRBJ2-1; 12 nucleotides agree with TRBD2. The J segment lost 8 bases and the V segment lost 4 bases, leaving 4 bases of the junction unmatched. CDR3 size: 14 residues. Germline loops: CDR1 SGHRS, CDR2 YFSETQ. The CDR3, as DNA: TGCGCCAGCAGCCCTAGCGGGAGGGCCGATGAGCAGTTCTTC. It specifies CASSPSGRADEQFF. Full variable domain (missing parts from reference TRBV5-1 and TRBJ2-1): KAGVTQTPRYLIKTRGQQVTLSCSPISGHRSVSWYQQTPGQGLQFLFEYFSETQRNKGNFPGRFSGRQFSNSRSEMNVSTLELGDSALYLCASSPSGRADEQFFGPGTRLTVL.

This chain joins TRBV7-9 and TRBJ1-1, with D possibly TRBD1 on 6 matching bases. This CDR3 contains 15 residues. Trimming left V 5 bases short and J 3 bases short, with 16 bases between. Germline CDR1 and CDR2: SEHNR and FQNEAQ (reference sequence). This CDR3 reads CASSRARGVDTEAFF. CDR3 DNA: TGTGCCAGCAGCCGCGCAAGGGGGGTCGACACTGAAGCTTTCTTT.

The V call is TRBV30, the J call TRBJ1-5, with TRBD1 matching over 8 bases. The CDR3 loop spans 16 amino acids. Germline CDR1 and CDR2: GTSNPN and SVGIG (reference sequence). V gave up 0 bases and J gave up 4 bases; unmatched junction bases: 8. For the CDR3, the DNA is TGTGCCTGGAGTGTAAGCCCAGGGGGCCCGAATCAGCCCCAGCATTTT. Residues: CAWSVSPGGPNQPQHF.

The genes are TRBV15 and TRBJ2-1; 8 bases match TRBD1. Germline lookup yields CDR1 LNHNV and CDR2 YYDKDF (reference sequence). The junction had 12 bases not matched to a gene; V was cut back by 1 base and J by 10 bases. This CDR3 is built from 16 residues. The CDR3 DNA reads TGTGCCACCAGCAGAGCTGCCGGGCCCTGGACAGGGGAGCAGTTCTTC. As protein: CATSRAAGPWTGEQFF.

This clonotype was counted between two and nine times. The gene calls are TRBV20-1 and TRBJ1-5; D gene unclear. The CDR3 covers 12 residues. Germline loops: CDR1 DFQATT, CDR2 SNEGSKA (reference sequence). Between the trimmed V and J ends, which lost 5 bases and 5 bases, there was a span of 10 bases. The DNA of the CDR3 is TGCAGTGCTGCGACGGTGGATCAGCCCCAGCATTTT. Protein: CSAATVDQPQHF.

This clonotype was seen only a few times. The chain uses TRBV6-5 and TRBJ2-2, with TRBD1 matching 8 bases. The CDR3 covers 15 residues. V lost 4 bases, J lost 9 bases, and 10 bases stayed unmatched. Germline V gene data show CDR1 as MNHEY and CDR2 as SVGAGI. CDR3 in DNA: TGTGCCAGCAGTTCGTTTGGACAGGGAATAAGGGAGCTGTTTTTT. This encodes CASSSFGQGIRELFF.

This clonotype turned up a few times. The V call is TRBV29-1, the J call TRBJ1-4, with 8 bases identical to TRBD1. The CDR3 covers 14 residues. Per germline, CDR1 SQVTM and CDR2 ANQGSEA. V shed 7 bases and J 7 bases; nucleotides not matched to a gene: 11. In nucleotides, the CDR3 is TGCAGCGCCTCCCGACAGGGGCTAGGTGAAAAACTGTTTTTT. As protein: CSASRQGLGEKLFF.

This clonotype occurred a few times. The J gene is TRBJ2-3, the V gene TRBV29-1; D is unresolved. The CDR3 spans 12 residues. Germline CDR1 and CDR2: SQVTM and ANQGSEA. With 2 bases removed from V and 2 bases from J, the gap between germline ends came to 5 bases. The chain's CDR3 is CSVERLTDTQYF. The CDR3 nucleotides read TGCAGCGTTGAACGGCTCACAGATACGCAGTATTTT.

This chain connects TRBV20-1 to TRBJ2-2; D uncertain. This CDR3 has 15 amino acids. Germline values: CDR1 DFQATT, CDR2 SNEGSKA (reference sequence). The DNA of the CDR3 is TGCAGGTCCGCCGTGGCCCTGGACGTCACCGGGGAGCTGTTTTTT. This translates into CRSAVALDVTGELFF.

The rearrangement links TRBV12-3 or TRBV12-4 to TRBJ2-5, with 11 bases aligning to TRBD2. V shed 5 bases, J shed 5 bases, and the junction held 10 bases outside the gene matches. This CDR3 region has 16 residues. DNA of the CDR3: TGTGCCAGCAGTCTTGGACTAGCGGGCCTCGGGGAGACCCAGTACTTC. Translating it yields CASSLGLAGLGETQYF.

The rearrangement links TRBV5-1 to TRBJ2-5; 7 bases are a match to TRBD1. Losses at the gene ends were 0 bases for V and 6 bases for J; bases not matched to a gene: 5. CDR3 size: 14 residues. The germline CDR1 and CDR2 sequences are SGHRS and YFSETQ. The CDR3 nucleotides are TGCGCCAGCAGCTTGGATCCAGGGGGACAGACCCAGTACTTC. Its translation: CASSLDPGGQTQYF.

This clonotype was counted only a few times. The chain joins TRBV5-6 to TRBJ2-7; D not resolved. This CDR3 spans 13 amino acids. CDR1 is SGHDT and CDR2 is YYEEEE in the germline V gene. Trimming shortened V by 0 bases and J by 3 bases, and 7 bases separated the two germline ends. The CDR3 loop reads CASSLAQVYEQYV. The CDR3 region has the DNA TGTGCCAGCAGCTTGGCCCAGGTCTACGAGCAGTACGTC.